The subject of this entry is one T cell receptor beta chain. Its antigen is undetermined. This sample is part of a study of early T cells in non-severe SARS-CoV-2 infection. Study overall: The authors sequenced bulk RNA from unsorted whole blood, leaving chains unpaired.

Study-wide points: The VDJdb matching leaned toward anti-spike CD8 responses and overlooked private and CD4 specificities.

Each single cDNA molecule received a unique molecular identifier. Each CDR3 protein gets one entry after TCRdb re-called the 5' RACE reads with MiXCR. The sample includes 30,000 or so distinct CDR3 sequences, roughly 5.6% of them seen just once. Between the trimmed V and J ends, which lost 5 bases and 15 bases, there was a span of 17 bases. CDR1 and CDR2 (germline): SEHNR, FQNEAQ (reference sequence). The CDR3 runs to 12 residues. This TCR came from an adult who was a healthcare worker with PCR-confirmed SARS-CoV-2 infection or an uninfected control (not recorded which). The chain links TRBV7-9 to TRBJ2-1; D unresolved. Sequenced material: whole blood. In nucleotides, the CDR3 is TGTGCCAGCAGCCGTATAAGTCCAATCCCGTTCTTC. It encodes CASSRISPIPFF.